The rows below give T cell receptor beta chains drawn from one sample of a study of human T cells and chemical hapten exposure. TCRdb re-called the RACE reads through MiXCR, storing one row per CDR3 protein. The sample contains approximately 77,000 distinct CDR3 sequences, 7.5% to 9% of which appear only once. The specimen comprised whole blood, sampled in connection with sensitization to the hapten diphenylcyclopropenone (DPC). All receptors come from a woman in her thirties with alopecia areata. Some clones in this sample may be carry-over from other donors' samples. CDR3s include the opening cysteine and the closing phenylalanine or tryptophan. A D gene is named only where the DNA matches it firmly. Only part of the rows carry a size: once, few, many, or a class if the clone is expanded.

d_call: .
clone_size: .
v_call: TRBV29-1
j_call: TRBJ1-2
cdr3_aa: CSVRWEGGGGYTF
cdr3_nt: TGCAGCGTTCGATGGGAAGGGGGTGGTGGCTACACCTTC

d_call: TRBD1
clone_size: many
v_call: TRBV12-3/TRBV12-4
j_call: TRBJ1-4
cdr3_aa: CASSWGQTTNEKLFF
cdr3_nt: TGTGCCAGCAGTTGGGGACAGACAACTAATGAAAAACTGTTTTTT

d_call: .
clone_size: few
v_call: TRBV7-9
j_call: TRBJ1-4
cdr3_aa: CASSAERILSTNEKLFF
cdr3_nt: TGTGCCAGCAGCGCAGAGAGAATTCTCTCAACTAATGAAAAACTGTTTTTT

d_call: .
clone_size: many
v_call: TRBV4-2
j_call: TRBJ1-2
cdr3_aa: CASSQDLSRPNGYTF
cdr3_nt: TGTGCCAGCAGCCAAGACTTATCTCGCCCGAATGGCTACACCTTC

d_call: .
clone_size: few
v_call: TRBV12-3/TRBV12-4
j_call: TRBJ1-5
cdr3_aa: CASSPIRDMPQHF
cdr3_nt: TGTGCCAGCAGTCCAATCCGGGACATGCCCCAGCATTTT

d_call: .
clone_size: few
v_call: TRBV6-2/TRBV6-3
j_call: TRBJ2-2
cdr3_aa: CASSYPQRGPGELFF
cdr3_nt: TGTGCCAGCAGTTACCCCCAGAGGGGCCCCGGGGAGCTGTTTTTT

d_call: TRBD1
clone_size: many
v_call: TRBV5-6
j_call: TRBJ2-3
cdr3_aa: CASSLGTGWADTQYF
cdr3_nt: TGTGCCAGCAGCCTCGGGACAGGGTGGGCAGATACGCAGTATTTT

d_call: .
clone_size: many
v_call: TRBV9
j_call: TRBJ2-7
cdr3_aa: CASSVGLGHSYEQYF
cdr3_nt: TGTGCCAGCAGCGTAGGTCTGGGGCACTCCTACGAGCAGTACTTC

d_call: .
clone_size: many
v_call: TRBV5-6
j_call: TRBJ2-3
cdr3_aa: CASSSDFSSADTQYF
cdr3_nt: TGTGCCAGCAGCTCTGACTTTTCGAGCGCAGATACGCAGTATTTT

d_call: .
clone_size: few
v_call: TRBV12-3/TRBV12-4
j_call: TRBJ1-5
cdr3_aa: CASSPHAGPFSNQPQHF
cdr3_nt: TGTGCCAGCAGTCCCCATGCAGGACCCTTTAGCAATCAGCCCCAGCATTTT